This TCR beta chain appears in the sequencing data of a study of cytomegalovirus exposure and HLA in healthy donors (dated by TCRdb to between 2016 and 2019). About the investigation overall: According to a later analysis, the 120 or so validation repertoires were produced on the same platform as the 666 repertoires of the first cohort. The study aimed to test whether signatures of past pathogen exposure could be identified by cataloging public T cell receptors. Along with the approximately 650-subject first cohort, a separate validation cohort of over a hundred different subjects was used. To predict cytomegalovirus infection status, the study combined high-throughput TCR immunosequencing, statistical association of individual TCRs with disease status, and machine learning. The study at large found these results: Subsequent analysis determined that TCRs grouped into clusters in the first cohort also showed a tendency toward co-occurrence across the 120 validation repertoires, and approximately 93% of cluster scores exceeded 0. In the study, around 150 TCR beta chains were listed as associated with cytomegalovirus. In both the original and validation cohorts, the classifier was reported to diagnose cytomegalovirus status with high specificity and sensitivity. A few of the identified cytomegalovirus-associated TCR beta chains were confirmed in vitro to be specific for cytomegalovirus antigens. Most TCR sequences were observed very rarely across donors, whereas some public TCRs were present in many individuals. According to the authors, the approach could potentially be generalized to other disease states and immunological phenotypes. All 120 or so repertoires were used to score co-occurrence in the validation cohort in a later analysis, because that analysis had no HLA typing for the cohort.

Separate from the approximately 700-subject first cohort, the validation cohort of roughly 110 subjects was the group to which the donors belonged. The library was obtained by the immunoSEQ multiplex PCR assay. For the original study's pipeline: A statistical classification framework was built for diagnosing cytomegalovirus status from the catalog of TCR beta chain sequences. Entries here come from immuneACCESS through TCRdb and include only in-frame sequences with V and J called. Some clones fail to appear in such tables; in the studies checked, an unresolved V gene covers under half of the shortfall, and the cause of the remainder is unknown. That table furnishes V, J and clone size, whereas the DNA furnished D and trimming. The sample table shows about 49,000 clones, and around 94% are seen once. The ten largest clonotypes hold approximately 8.1% of the sample. A remark on this clone: No cognate antigen has been identified for it. Base qualities are not at hand, and no much larger clone is one base apart.

The CDR3 spans 15 residues, from the cysteine through the phenylalanine. The only DNA kept is the CDR3, 45 bases in frame from the first base. Trimming removed 5 bases from V and 3 bases from J, leaving 15 bases between the germline ends. CDR1 and CDR2, per the germline V gene, are SGHTA and FQGNSA. The clonotype was recovered from a woman aged 18-29 years in good health and CMV-seropositive. The sequence is built from TRBV7-2 and TRBJ2-3; D gene: possibly TRBD2, on 6 matching bases. What was sequenced was PBMCs. The DNA sequence is TGTGCCAGCAGCCGCGACGGGAGAGAGACAGATACGCAGTATTTT. This sequence encodes CASSRDGRETDTQYF.